The rows below give T cell receptor beta chains drawn from one sample of a study of blood T cell repertoires in COVID-19. Profiling relied on immunoSEQ multiplex PCR, and the TCRdb table lists in-frame clones only, not all of them. The data contain about 210,000 clones, 88% of them seen just once; the ten biggest clones take up around 1.5%. The sequenced sample was peripheral blood. These receptors all stem from a man between 18 and 35 years old with active or convalescent COVID-19. Both conserved end residues are part of each CDR3. Each record gives: CDR3 length, J gene, clone size, D gene, V gene, CDR3 protein, CDR3 DNA. A D gene is named only where the DNA matches it firmly. The size entry is marked missing in some rows and otherwise reads once, few, many or a size class.

12 TRBJ1-1 NA NA TRBV29-1 CSVGGMNTEAFF TGCAGCGTTGGGGGCATGAACACTGAAGCTTTCTTT
13 TRBJ1-2 NA TRBD1 TRBV2 CASRGTGPYGYTF TGTGCCAGCAGGGGGACAGGGCCCTATGGCTACACCTTC
13 TRBJ2-1 NA TRBD1 TRBV12-3/TRBV12-4 CASSTGQGYEQFF TGTGCCAGCAGTACGGGACAGGGTTATGAGCAGTTCTTC
15 TRBJ1-3 NA TRBD1 TRBV6-1 CASSEGGQVRNTIYF TGTGCCAGCAGTGAGGGGGGACAGGTTCGAAACACCATATATTTT
15 TRBJ2-2 NA NA TRBV7-8 CASSLVSQGIGELFF TGTGCCAGCAGCTTAGTGTCTCAGGGCATCGGGGAGCTGTTTTTT
15 TRBJ2-5 NA TRBD1 TRBV5-4 CASSWPGQGVETQYF TGTGCCAGCAGCTGGCCGGGACAGGGGGTAGAGACCCAGTACTTC
14 TRBJ1-2 NA NA TRBV25-1 CASSPTGTKGGYTF TGTGCCAGCAGTCCGACCGGGACAAAGGGTGGCTACACCTTC
18 TRBJ2-5 NA TRBD2 TRBV27 CASSPSGTSGRAGETQYF TGTGCCAGCAGTCCCTCTGGGACTAGCGGGAGGGCCGGAGAGACCCAGTACTTC
16 TRBJ2-6 NA NA TRBV7-2 CASSLVGGTGANVLTF TGTGCCAGCAGCTTAGTTGGAGGGACTGGGGCCAACGTCCTGACTTTC
15 TRBJ1-1 NA NA TRBV6-1 CASSEKESVGLEAFF TGTGCCAGCAGTGAAAAGGAGTCAGTTGGCCTTGAAGCTTTCTTT
11 TRBJ1-1 NA TRBD1 TRBV24-1 CATSGTGEAFF TGTGCCACCAGTGGGACAGGTGAAGCTTTCTTT
15 TRBJ2-7 NA TRBD1 TRBV2 CASSGRSGRGNEQYF TGTGCCAGCAGCGGAAGGTCGGGCAGGGGGAACGAGCAGTACTTC
19 TRBJ2-3 NA TRBD2 TRBV11-2 CASSHEHYLLAGGTDTQYF TGTGCCAGCAGCCACGAACATTACCTACTAGCGGGGGGTACAGATACGCAGTATTTT
13 TRBJ2-3 NA NA TRBV5-4 CAFGGDRTDTQYF TGTGCCTTCGGCGGGGACCGCACAGATACGCAGTATTTT
13 TRBJ1-2 many NA TRBV10-1 CASSGLNNYGYTF TGCGCCAGCAGTGGGCTGAATAACTATGGCTACACCTTC
15 TRBJ1-4 NA TRBD1 TRBV3-1/TRBV3-2 CASSLGQGFNEKLFF TGTGCCAGCAGCCTGGGACAGGGGTTTAATGAAAAACTGTTTTTT
14 TRBJ1-4 many TRBD1 TRBV19 CASSPTGPVEKLFF TGTGCCAGTAGCCCGACAGGGCCCGTTGAAAAACTGTTTTTT
14 TRBJ2-1 NA NA TRBV2 CASRWRGPDNEQFF TGTGCCAGCAGATGGCGGGGGCCAGACAATGAGCAGTTCTTC
16 TRBJ2-3 NA NA TRBV5-4 CASSPSPGQSTDTQYF TGTGCCAGCAGCCCGTCCCCCGGACAGAGCACAGATACGCAGTATTTT
14 TRBJ1-2 NA NA TRBV6-5 CASSYHDPGDGYTF TGTGCCAGCAGTTACCACGACCCCGGGGATGGCTACACCTTC
14 TRBJ2-3 NA TRBD2 TRBV18 CASSRTSGTDTQYF TGTGCCAGCTCCCGGACTAGCGGCACAGATACGCAGTATTTT
12 TRBJ1-6 few NA TRBV15 CATSTLNSPLHF TGTGCCACCAGCACTCTTAATTCACCCCTCCACTTT
13 TRBJ1-3 NA NA TRBV29-1 CSVGLRGGNTIYF TGCAGCGTTGGCCTTAGGGGGGGAAACACCATATATTTT
15 TRBJ2-7 NA TRBD2 TRBV4-2 CASSQEGGSSYEQYF TGTGCCAGCAGCCAAGAGGGCGGGAGCTCCTACGAGCAGTACTTC
13 TRBJ1-1 NA NA TRBV6-5 CASIGTSNTEAFF TGTGCCAGCATCGGGACTTCGAACACTGAAGCTTTCTTT
14 TRBJ2-7 NA TRBD1 TRBV4-1 CASSLDDRAYEQYF TGCGCCAGCAGCCTCGACGACAGGGCCTACGAGCAGTACTTC
14 TRBJ1-6 NA NA TRBV19 CASSSQGLGFLLHF TGTGCCAGTAGTAGCCAGGGGTTAGGCTTCCTCCTCCACTTT
16 TRBJ2-3 NA NA TRBV12-1 CASSLWDKEFTDTQYF TGTGCCAGCAGCCTCTGGGACAAGGAATTCACAGATACGCAGTATTTT
13 TRBJ1-1 NA NA TRBV7-6 CASSVQLNTEAFF TGTGCCAGCAGCGTACAGCTTAACACTGAAGCTTTCTTT
19 TRBJ2-3 NA TRBD2 TRBV7-9 CASSLAQLAGTLATDTQYF TGTGCCAGCAGCTTAGCGCAGCTAGCGGGAACCCTTGCCACAGATACGCAGTATTTT
18 TRBJ2-5 NA TRBD2 TRBV7-9 CASSLDFGASGGKETQYF TGTGCCAGCAGCTTAGATTTCGGAGCTAGCGGGGGGAAAGAGACCCAGTACTTC
13 TRBJ1-1 NA NA TRBV7-9 CASSLGRHTEAFF TGTGCCAGCAGCTTGGGGAGGCACACTGAAGCTTTCTTT
14 TRBJ1-2 NA NA TRBV18 CASLREADLYGYTF TGTGCCAGTCTTCGGGAGGCAGACCTCTATGGCTACACCTTC
14 TRBJ1-4 NA NA TRBV11-2 CASRRAGSSEKLFF TGTGCCAGCCGAAGGGCGGGTTCTTCTGAAAAACTGTTTTTT
16 TRBJ2-1 NA TRBD2 TRBV7-3 CASSPSGGDGYNEQFF TGTGCCAGCAGCCCTAGCGGCGGAGACGGCTACAATGAGCAGTTCTTC
14 TRBJ2-2 NA NA TRBV9 CASSVGGPTGELFF TGTGCCAGCAGCGTCGGGGGACCGACCGGGGAGCTGTTTTTT
15 TRBJ2-1 few NA TRBV7-3 CASSLTGTVGNEQFF TGTGCCAGCAGCCTAACAGGGACTGTCGGCAATGAGCAGTTCTTC
16 TRBJ2-3 NA NA TRBV6-1 CASSGGRVSNTDTQYF TGTGCCAGCAGTGGGGGCAGGGTTTCTAACACAGATACGCAGTATTTT
14 TRBJ1-2 NA NA TRBV9 CASSVGGRDHGYTF TGTGCCAGCAGCGTAGGGGGGAGGGATCATGGCTACACCTTC
14 TRBJ2-3 once TRBD2 TRBV7-9 CASNLWTSADTQYF TGTGCCAGCAACCTATGGACTAGCGCCGATACGCAGTATTTT
16 TRBJ2-2 NA TRBD2 TRBV3-1/TRBV3-2 CASKGGLALNTGELFF TGTGCCAGCAAGGGGGGACTAGCGCTAAACACCGGGGAGCTGTTTTTT
16 TRBJ1-1 few NA TRBV27 CASSSPRTGMNTEAFF TGTGCCAGCAGTTCACCCAGAACAGGTATGAACACTGAAGCTTTCTTT
15 TRBJ1-2 NA TRBD1 TRBV9 CASSVTGVLDYGYTF TGTGCCAGCAGCGTAACAGGGGTTTTAGACTATGGCTACACCTTC
15 TRBJ1-1 NA NA TRBV5-1 CASSPPDRLNTEAFF TGCGCCAGCAGCCCGCCGGACAGATTAAACACTGAAGCTTTCTTT
13 TRBJ2-7 NA NA TRBV6-1 CASSEPGSYEQYF TGTGCCAGCAGTGAACCAGGGTCATACGAGCAGTACTTC
12 TRBJ1-2 once NA TRBV18 CASSPDRRGYTF TGTGCCAGCTCACCGGACAGACGCGGCTACACCTTC
13 TRBJ1-2 NA NA TRBV30 CAWSTGPEYGYTF TGTGCCTGGAGTACAGGACCGGAATATGGCTACACCTTC
13 TRBJ2-7 NA NA TRBV6-2/TRBV6-3 CASSPGDSYEQYF TGTGCCAGCAGTCCCGGGGACTCCTACGAGCAGTACTTC
19 TRBJ2-5 NA TRBD2 TRBV7-8 CASSPSEVVAGTRGETQYF TGTGCCAGCAGCCCCTCTGAGGTGGTAGCGGGGACCCGAGGGGAGACCCAGTACTTC
14 TRBJ1-2 once TRBD1 TRBV11-2 CASSSGTGYHGYTF TGTGCCAGCAGCTCCGGGACAGGGTATCATGGCTACACCTTC
14 TRBJ2-5 NA TRBD2 TRBV5-4 CASSFPTSEETQYF TGTGCCAGCAGCTTCCCTACTAGCGAAGAGACCCAGTACTTC
14 TRBJ1-1 NA NA TRBV3-1/TRBV3-2 CASSHSGADTEAFF TGTGCCAGCAGTCATTCAGGGGCGGACACTGAAGCTTTCTTT